The 20 T cell receptor beta chains in this list originate from one sample, sequenced in a study of T cell responses to AZD1222 COVID-19 vaccine. Repertoires were generated with immunoSEQ multiplex PCR, while TCRdb's copy carries only in-frame clones and drops some. The data hold approximately 130,000 clones, with around nine tenths observed a single time. This sample comprised peripheral blood, obtained on day 0 of AZD1222 vaccination. Source of these receptors: an adult in good health.

V is TRBV30 and J is TRBJ1-5; tentative D call: TRBD1 (6 bases). The CDR3 is 15 amino acids. The germline CDR1 and CDR2 sequences are GTSNPN and SVGIG (reference sequence). Trimming removed 1 base from V and 0 bases from J, with 10 bases in between. CDR3 in amino acids: CAWSGQDYSNQPQHF. The CDR3 nucleotides read TGTGCCTGGAGTGGACAGGATTATAGCAATCAGCCCCAGCATTTT.

The gene calls are TRBV5-1 and TRBJ1-1; no clear D gene. V gave up 2 bases and J gave up 6 bases, with 14 bases separating them. CDR1 and CDR2 from the germline V gene are SGHRS and YFSETQ. The CDR3 sequence is 14 residues long. CDR3 protein: CASSFVAGTSEAFF. DNA of the CDR3: TGCGCCAGCAGCTTTGTGGCAGGAACTTCTGAAGCTTTCTTT.

This chain's CDR3 is CASSGKQTVGYTF. CDR3 in DNA: TGTGCCAGCAGCGGGAAACAGACTGTTGGCTACACCTTC. The chain couples TRBV5-4 to TRBJ1-2; no firm D call. Trimming pared 4 bases from V and 7 bases from J, leaving 14 bases between. The CDR3 runs 13 residues. Germline loops: CDR1 SGHNT, CDR2 YYREEE (reference sequence).

The chain combines TRBV5-1 with TRBJ2-5; no clear D. This CDR3 contains 14 residues. Germline V gives CDR1 SGHRS, CDR2 YFSETQ. Between the trimmed V and J ends, which lost 5 bases and 7 bases, there was a span of 18 bases. The CDR3 sequence: CASSYWGEPATQYF. For the CDR3, the DNA is TGCGCCAGCAGTTATTGGGGTGAACCGGCGACCCAGTACTTC.

This chain links TRBV4-1 with TRBJ1-3, with D maybe TRBD1 (5 bases). The CDR3 spans 15 residues. Trimming removed 0 bases from V and 4 bases from J, with 10 bases in between. Per the germline V gene, CDR1 is MGHRA and CDR2 is YSYEKL. CDR3 residues: CASSQDITGGNTIYF. DNA for the CDR3: TGCGCCAGCAGCCAAGATATTACAGGAGGAAACACCATATATTTT.

The chain joins TRBV10-3 to TRBJ1-3; D gene uncertain. The CDR3 contains 13 residues. Deletions cut 4 bases from V and 4 bases from J, with 8 bases between. Germline CDR1 ENHRY, CDR2 SYGVKD. The chain's CDR3 is CAISGTAGNTIYF. CDR3 DNA sequence: TGTGCCATCAGTGGTACGGCGGGAAACACCATATATTTT.

The chain recombines TRBV29-1 with TRBJ2-6; no definite D call. The germline gives CDR1 SQVTM, CDR2 ANQGSEA. The CDR3 is made up of 15 amino acids. V was pared by 4 bases and J by 0 bases, with 10 bases between. CDR3 coding DNA: TGCAGCGTTGCTACGGGTATCTCTGGGGCCAACGTCCTGACTTTC. Protein sequence: CSVATGISGANVLTF.

The chain carries TRBV9 and TRBJ1-2; D may be TRBD1 (5 bases). V lost 0 bases and J lost 5, with 11 bases in between. CDR1 SGDLS and CDR2 YYNGEE come from the germline V gene. The CDR3 has 14 residues. CDR3 loop: CASSVGTIGYGYTF. DNA of the CDR3: TGTGCCAGCAGCGTAGGGACAATTGGATATGGCTACACCTTC.

This chain joins TRBV7-8 and TRBJ1-6, with 7 nucleotides matching TRBD1. The V gene's germline CDR1 is SGHVS and CDR2 FQNEAQ. Trimming took 0 bases from V and 7 from J; bases not matched to a gene: 3. The CDR3 is 15 residues long. The CDR3 here is CASSLAGGQNSPLHF. In nucleotides, the CDR3 is TGTGCCAGCAGCTTAGCGGGGGGACAGAATTCACCCCTCCACTTT.

CDR3 in DNA: TGTGCCAGCAGCCTCAGGACTCATACCCGGGAGACCCAGTACTTC. This translates into CASSLRTHTRETQYF. The V gene is TRBV7-2, the J gene TRBJ2-5; maybe TRBD2 (5 bases). Germline assignment: CDR1 SGHTA and CDR2 FQGNSA. The CDR3 is 15 residues long. Trimming removed 5 bases from V and 5 bases from J, with 18 bases in between.

This chain connects TRBV4-2 to TRBJ1-1; 9 bases map to TRBD1. The junction had 6 bases not matched to a gene; V was cut back by 4 bases and J by 6 bases. There are 14 residues in the CDR3. CDR1 LGHNA and CDR2 YNFKEQ come from the germline V gene. CDR3 sequence reads: CASSLQGAGAEAFF. Here the CDR3 DNA reads TGTGCCAGCAGCCTACAGGGGGCTGGGGCTGAAGCTTTCTTT.

V and J are TRBV19 and TRBJ2-7; D is uncertain. CDR1 LNHDA and CDR2 SQIVND come from the germline V gene (reference sequence). V lost 6 bases to trimming and J lost 3 bases, with 9 bases between them. The CDR3 runs 12 residues. Here the CDR3 reads CASRSPGYEQYF. CDR3 bases: TGTGCCAGTAGGTCGCCCGGCTACGAGCAGTACTTC.

This clone was detected once. This CDR3 is CASSESSYGYTF. Here the CDR3 DNA reads TGTGCCAGCAGCGAGTCTAGCTATGGCTACACCTTC. The rearrangement joins TRBV25-1 to TRBJ1-2; the D is unclear. The germline V and J ends were trimmed by 6 bases and 4 bases, with 9 bases remaining between them. Germline V lookup: CDR1 MGHDK, CDR2 SYGVNS. The CDR3 sequence is 12 residues long.

The chain recombines TRBV4-2 with TRBJ2-1, with TRBD2 matching 10 bases. V was clipped by 3 bases and J by 12 bases; unmatched bases: 20. Germline V lookup: CDR1 LGHNA, CDR2 YNFKEQ. This CDR3 spans 18 amino acids. The CDR3: CASSHPGTGTSASGGQFF. CDR3 sequence (DNA): TGTGCCAGCAGCCACCCGGGGACCGGGACTAGCGCTTCAGGGGGGCAGTTCTTC.

The rearrangement joins TRBV12-5 to TRBJ2-5, with 7 bases that match TRBD1. Germline CDR1 and CDR2: LGHNT and FRNRAP. The V and J ends lost 6 bases and 5 bases, in that order; junction bases with no gene match: 6. The CDR3 runs 13 residues. The CDR3 nucleotides are TGTGCTAGTGGCCGACAGGGTGGGGAGACCCAGTACTTC. As protein: CASGRQGGETQYF.

V gene TRBV7-2 combines with J gene TRBJ1-5, with D possibly matching TRBD1 (5 bases). V lost 5 bases and J lost 2, with 7 bases in between. The CDR3 contains 13 residues. CDR1 and CDR2 from the germline V gene are SGHTA and FQGNSA. The CDR3 sequence is CASSIRGNQPQHF. CDR3 DNA: TGTGCCAGCAGCATCAGGGGCAATCAGCCCCAGCATTTT.

The CDR3, as DNA: TGTGCCAGCAGCCTGGACAGTGCCTCTGGAAACACCATATATTTT. This codes for CASSLDSASGNTIYF. This chain connects TRBV7-2 to TRBJ1-3; tentative D call: TRBD1 (6 bases). The CDR3 has 15 residues. V lost 5 bases, J lost 0 bases, and 11 bases lay in between. Germline-derived CDR1 and CDR2 are SGHTA and FQGNSA.

The rearrangement joins TRBV2 to TRBJ2-7; tentative D call: TRBD1 (5 bases). The CDR3 has 15 amino acids. The germline V gene encodes CDR1 SNHLY and CDR2 FYNNEI. The V and J ends lost 7 bases and 3 bases respectively, with 19 bases between them. The CDR3 is CASNHPLDSYYEQYF. CDR3 nucleotides: TGTGCCAGCAACCACCCCCTTGACAGCTACTACGAGCAGTACTTC. The entire variable domain, with the rest obtained from reference TRBV2 and TRBJ2-7, is as follows: EPEVTQTPSHQVTQMGQEVILRCVPISNHLYFYWYRQILGQKVEFLVSFYNNEISEKSEIFDDQFSVERPDGSNFTLKIRSTKLEDSAMYFCASNHPLDSYYEQYFGPGTRLTVT.

The chain recombines TRBV30 with TRBJ1-3; D not certain. Looked up from germline, CDR1 is GTSNPN and CDR2 is SVGIG (reference sequence). There are 11 residues in the CDR3. Trimming removed 5 bases at V and 4 bases at J, with 6 bases between. The CDR3 DNA reads TGTGCCTGGCAGGCAGGAAACACCATATATTTT. It yields the protein CAWQAGNTIYF.

This chain joins TRBV9 and TRBJ2-5; unclear D gene. The V gene's germline CDR1 is SGDLS and CDR2 YYNGEE. This CDR3 has 12 residues. Trimming took off 1 base at V and 5 bases at J, with 6 bases between the two ends. CDR3 in DNA: TGTGCCAGCAGCGTATCTTCGGAGACCCAGTACTTC. Protein: CASSVSSETQYF.